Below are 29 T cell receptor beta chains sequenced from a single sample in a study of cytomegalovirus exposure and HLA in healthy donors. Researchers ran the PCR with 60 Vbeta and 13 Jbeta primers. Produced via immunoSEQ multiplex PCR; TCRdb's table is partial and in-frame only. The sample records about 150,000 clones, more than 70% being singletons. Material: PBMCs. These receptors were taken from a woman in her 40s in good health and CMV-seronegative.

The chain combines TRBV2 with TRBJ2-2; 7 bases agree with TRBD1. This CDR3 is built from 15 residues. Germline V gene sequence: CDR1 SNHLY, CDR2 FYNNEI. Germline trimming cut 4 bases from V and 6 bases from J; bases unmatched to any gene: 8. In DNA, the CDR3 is TGTGCCAGCAGTGCAAACAGGGGAAGGGCCGGGGAGCTGTTTTTT. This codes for CASSANRGRAGELFF.

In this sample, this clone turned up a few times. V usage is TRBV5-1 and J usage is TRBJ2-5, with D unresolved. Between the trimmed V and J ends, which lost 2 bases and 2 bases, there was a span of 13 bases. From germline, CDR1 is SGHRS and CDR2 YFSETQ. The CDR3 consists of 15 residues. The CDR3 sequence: CASSFLYFSQETQYF. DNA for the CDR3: TGCGCCAGCAGCTTCCTGTACTTTTCACAAGAGACCCAGTACTTC.

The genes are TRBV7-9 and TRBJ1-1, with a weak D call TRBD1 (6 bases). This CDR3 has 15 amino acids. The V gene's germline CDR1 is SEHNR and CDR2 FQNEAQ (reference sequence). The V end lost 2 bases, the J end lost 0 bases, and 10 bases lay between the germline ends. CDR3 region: CASSLSNRVNTEAFF. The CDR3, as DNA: TGTGCCAGCAGCTTAAGTAACAGGGTGAACACTGAAGCTTTCTTT.

The CDR3 loop is CASSLVENTEAFF. The CDR3 region has the DNA TGTGCCAGCAGTTTGGTAGAGAACACTGAAGCTTTCTTT. V usage is TRBV6-5 and J usage is TRBJ1-1; D unresolved. The CDR3 contains 13 residues. V lost 4 bases and J 1 base, leaving 7 bases between the germline ends. Per the germline V gene, CDR1 is MNHEY and CDR2 is SVGAGI.

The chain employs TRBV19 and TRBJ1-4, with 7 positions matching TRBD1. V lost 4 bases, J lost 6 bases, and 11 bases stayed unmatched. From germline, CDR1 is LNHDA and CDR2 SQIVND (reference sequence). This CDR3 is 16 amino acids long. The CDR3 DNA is TGTGCCAGTAGTAACCTAGGACAGGACGAAGATGAAAAACTGTTTTTT. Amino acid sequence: CASSNLGQDEDEKLFF. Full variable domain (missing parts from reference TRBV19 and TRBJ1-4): DGGITQSPKYLFRKEGQNVTLSCEQNLNHDAMYWYRQDPGQGLRLIYYSQIVNDFQKGDIAEGYSVSREKKESFPLTVTSAQKNPTAFYLCASSNLGQDEDEKLFFGSGTQLSVL.

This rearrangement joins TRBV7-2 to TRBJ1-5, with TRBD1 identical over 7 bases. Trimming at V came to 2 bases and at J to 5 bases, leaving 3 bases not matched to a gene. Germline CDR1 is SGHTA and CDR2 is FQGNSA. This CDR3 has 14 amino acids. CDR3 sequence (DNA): TGTGCCAGCAGCTTATACAGGGGATATCAGCCCCAGCATTTT. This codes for CASSLYRGYQPQHF.

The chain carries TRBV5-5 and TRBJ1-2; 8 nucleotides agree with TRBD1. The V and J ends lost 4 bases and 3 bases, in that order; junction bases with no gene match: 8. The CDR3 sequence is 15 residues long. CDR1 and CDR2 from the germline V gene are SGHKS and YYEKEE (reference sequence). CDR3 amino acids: CASSTGQGVYYGYTF. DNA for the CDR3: TGTGCCAGCAGCACTGGACAGGGCGTCTACTATGGCTACACCTTC.

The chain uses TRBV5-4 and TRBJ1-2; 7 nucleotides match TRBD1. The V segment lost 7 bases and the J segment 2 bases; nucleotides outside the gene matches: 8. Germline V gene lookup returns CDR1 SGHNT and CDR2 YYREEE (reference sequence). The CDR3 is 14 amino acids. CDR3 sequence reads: CASSRGTENYGYTF. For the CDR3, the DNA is TGTGCCAGCTCTAGGGGGACAGAGAACTATGGCTACACCTTC.

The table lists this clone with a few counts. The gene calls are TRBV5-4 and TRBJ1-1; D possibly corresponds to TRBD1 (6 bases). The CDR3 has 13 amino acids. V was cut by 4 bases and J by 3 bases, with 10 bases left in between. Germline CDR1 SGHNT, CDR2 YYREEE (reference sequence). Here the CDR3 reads CASSPGHDTEAFF. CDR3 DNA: TGTGCCAGCAGCCCGGGACATGACACTGAAGCTTTCTTT.

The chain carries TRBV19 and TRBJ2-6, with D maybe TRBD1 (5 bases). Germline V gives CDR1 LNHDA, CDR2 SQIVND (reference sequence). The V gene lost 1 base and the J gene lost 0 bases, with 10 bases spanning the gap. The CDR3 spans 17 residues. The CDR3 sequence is CASSIGTGSSGANVLTF. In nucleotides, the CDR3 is TGTGCCAGTAGTATAGGTACAGGTAGCTCTGGGGCCAACGTCCTGACTTTC.

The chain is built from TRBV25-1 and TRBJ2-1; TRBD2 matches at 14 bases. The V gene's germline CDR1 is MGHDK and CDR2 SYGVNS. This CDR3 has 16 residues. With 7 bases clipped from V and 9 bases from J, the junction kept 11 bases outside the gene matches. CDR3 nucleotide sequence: TGTGCCAGCAAGGGACTAGCGGGAGCTGGCACCAGTGAGCAGTTCTTC. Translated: CASKGLAGAGTSEQFF.

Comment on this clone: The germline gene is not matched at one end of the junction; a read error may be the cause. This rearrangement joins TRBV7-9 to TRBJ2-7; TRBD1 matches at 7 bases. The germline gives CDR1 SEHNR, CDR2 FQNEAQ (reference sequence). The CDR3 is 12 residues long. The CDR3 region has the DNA TGTTCCAGCAGCCGACAGGGAGACGAGCAGTACTTC. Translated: CSSSRQGDEQYF.

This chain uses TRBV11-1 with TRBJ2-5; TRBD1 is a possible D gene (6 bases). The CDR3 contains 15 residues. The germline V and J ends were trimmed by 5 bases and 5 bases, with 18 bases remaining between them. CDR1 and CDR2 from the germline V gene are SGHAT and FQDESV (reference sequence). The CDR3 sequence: CASSQTVGAEETQYF. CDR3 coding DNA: TGTGCCAGCAGCCAAACAGTGGGGGCCGAGGAGACCCAGTACTTC.

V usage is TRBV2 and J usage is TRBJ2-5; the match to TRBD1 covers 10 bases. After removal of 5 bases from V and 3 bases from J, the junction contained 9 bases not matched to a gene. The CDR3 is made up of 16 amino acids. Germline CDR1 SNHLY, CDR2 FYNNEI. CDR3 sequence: CASSSYRQGAEETQYF. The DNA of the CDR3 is TGTGCCAGCAGTTCATACCGACAGGGGGCTGAAGAGACCCAGTACTTC.

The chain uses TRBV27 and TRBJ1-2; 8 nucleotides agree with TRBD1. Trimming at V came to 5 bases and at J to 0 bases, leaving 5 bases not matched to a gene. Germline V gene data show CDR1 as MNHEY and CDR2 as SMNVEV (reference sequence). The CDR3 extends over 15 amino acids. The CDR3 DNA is TGTGCCAGCAGTCGACAGGGGCCAGCTAACTATGGCTACACCTTC. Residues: CASSRQGPANYGYTF.

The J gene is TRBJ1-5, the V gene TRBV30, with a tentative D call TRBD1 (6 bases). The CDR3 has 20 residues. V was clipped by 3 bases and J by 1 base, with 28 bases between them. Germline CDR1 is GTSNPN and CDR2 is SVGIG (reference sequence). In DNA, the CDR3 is TGTGCCTGGAGACTAAGGTTGTTACAGGGAATAGTAGGGAGCAATCAGCCCCAGCATTTT. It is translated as CAWRLRLLQGIVGSNQPQHF.

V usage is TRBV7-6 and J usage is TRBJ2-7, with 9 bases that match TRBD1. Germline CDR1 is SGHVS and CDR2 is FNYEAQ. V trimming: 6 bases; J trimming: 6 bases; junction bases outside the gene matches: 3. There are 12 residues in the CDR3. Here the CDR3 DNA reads TGTGCCAGCAGTCCGACAGGGGGCGAGCAGTACTTC. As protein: CASSPTGGEQYF.

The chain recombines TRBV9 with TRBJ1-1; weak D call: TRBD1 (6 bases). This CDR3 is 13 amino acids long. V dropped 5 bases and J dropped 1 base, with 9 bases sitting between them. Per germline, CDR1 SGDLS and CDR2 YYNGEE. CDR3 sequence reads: CASRDRRNTEAFF. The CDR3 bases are TGTGCCAGCAGAGACAGGAGGAACACTGAAGCTTTCTTT.

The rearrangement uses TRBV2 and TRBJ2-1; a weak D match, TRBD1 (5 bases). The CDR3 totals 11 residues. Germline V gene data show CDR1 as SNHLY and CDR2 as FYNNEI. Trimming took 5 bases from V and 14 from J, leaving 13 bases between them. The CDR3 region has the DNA TGTGCCAGCAGTTTAGTAAGGGGCGAGTTCTTC. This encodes CASSLVRGEFF. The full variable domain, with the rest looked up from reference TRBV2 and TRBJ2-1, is EPEVTQTPSHQVTQMGQEVILRCVPISNHLYFYWYRQILGQKVEFLVSFYNNEISEKSEIFDDQFSVERPDGSNFTLKIRSTKLEDSAMYFCASSLVRGEFFGPGTRLTVL.

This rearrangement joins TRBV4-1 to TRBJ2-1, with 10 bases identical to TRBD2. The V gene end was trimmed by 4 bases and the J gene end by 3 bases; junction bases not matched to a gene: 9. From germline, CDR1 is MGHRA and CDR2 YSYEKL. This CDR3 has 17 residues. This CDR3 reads CASSRRLGLADYNEQFF. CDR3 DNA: TGCGCCAGCAGCCGCAGATTAGGACTAGCGGACTACAATGAGCAGTTCTTC.

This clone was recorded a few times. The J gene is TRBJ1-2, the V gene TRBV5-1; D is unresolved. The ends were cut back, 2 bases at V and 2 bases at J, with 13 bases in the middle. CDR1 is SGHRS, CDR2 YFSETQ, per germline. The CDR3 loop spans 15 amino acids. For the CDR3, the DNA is TGCGCCAGCAGCTTCGGTCCGGAGGTGAACTATGGCTACACCTTC. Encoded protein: CASSFGPEVNYGYTF.

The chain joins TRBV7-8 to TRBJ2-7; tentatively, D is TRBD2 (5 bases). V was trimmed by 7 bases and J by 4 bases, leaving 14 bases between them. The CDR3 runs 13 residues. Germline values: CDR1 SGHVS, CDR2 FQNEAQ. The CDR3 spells CASTRASWYEQYF. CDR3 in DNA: TGTGCCAGCACCCGGGCTAGCTGGTACGAGCAGTACTTC.

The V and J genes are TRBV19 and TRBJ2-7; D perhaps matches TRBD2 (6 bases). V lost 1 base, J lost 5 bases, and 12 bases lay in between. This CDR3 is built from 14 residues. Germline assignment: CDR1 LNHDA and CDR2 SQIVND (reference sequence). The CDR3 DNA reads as TGTGCCAGTAGTATAGTGGGCAGGACTAACGAGCAGTACTTC. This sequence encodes CASSIVGRTNEQYF.

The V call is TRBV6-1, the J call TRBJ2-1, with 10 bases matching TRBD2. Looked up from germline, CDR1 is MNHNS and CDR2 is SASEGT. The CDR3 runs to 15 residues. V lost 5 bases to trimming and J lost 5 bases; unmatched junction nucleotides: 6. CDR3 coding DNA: TGTGCCAGCAGTCTTATAGCGGGGGGTCACAATGAGCAGTTCTTC. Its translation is CASSLIAGGHNEQFF.

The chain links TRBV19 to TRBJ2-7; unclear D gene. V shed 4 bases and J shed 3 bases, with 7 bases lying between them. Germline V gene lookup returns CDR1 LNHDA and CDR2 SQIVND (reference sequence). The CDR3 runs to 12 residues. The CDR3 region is CASSNFGYEQYF. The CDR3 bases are TGTGCCAGTAGTAACTTTGGCTACGAGCAGTACTTC.

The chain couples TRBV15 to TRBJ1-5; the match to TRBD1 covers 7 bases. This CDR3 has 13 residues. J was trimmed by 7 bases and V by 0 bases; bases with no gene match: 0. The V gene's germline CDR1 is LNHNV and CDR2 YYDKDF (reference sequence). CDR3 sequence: CATSREGQQPQHF. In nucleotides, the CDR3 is TGTGCCACCAGCAGAGAGGGACAGCAGCCCCAGCATTTT.

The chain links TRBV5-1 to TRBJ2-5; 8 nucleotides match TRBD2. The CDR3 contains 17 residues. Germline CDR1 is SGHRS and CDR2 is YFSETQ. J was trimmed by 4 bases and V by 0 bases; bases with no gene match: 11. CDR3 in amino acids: CASSLGSGELLGETQYF. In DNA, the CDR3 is TGCGCCAGCAGCTTGGGTAGCGGGGAGTTACTGGGAGAGACCCAGTACTTC.

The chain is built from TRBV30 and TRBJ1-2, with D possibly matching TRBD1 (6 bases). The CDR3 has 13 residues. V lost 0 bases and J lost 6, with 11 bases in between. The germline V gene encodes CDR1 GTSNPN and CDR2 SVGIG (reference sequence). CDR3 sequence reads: CAWSVMAGDGYTF. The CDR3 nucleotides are TGTGCCTGGAGTGTTATGGCAGGGGATGGCTACACCTTC.

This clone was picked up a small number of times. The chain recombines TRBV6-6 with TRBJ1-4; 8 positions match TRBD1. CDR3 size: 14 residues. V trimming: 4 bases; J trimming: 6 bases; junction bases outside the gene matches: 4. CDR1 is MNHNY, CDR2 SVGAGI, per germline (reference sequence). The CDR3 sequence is CASSLGQDHEKLFF. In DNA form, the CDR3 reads TGTGCCAGCAGTTTGGGACAGGACCATGAAAAACTGTTTTTT.